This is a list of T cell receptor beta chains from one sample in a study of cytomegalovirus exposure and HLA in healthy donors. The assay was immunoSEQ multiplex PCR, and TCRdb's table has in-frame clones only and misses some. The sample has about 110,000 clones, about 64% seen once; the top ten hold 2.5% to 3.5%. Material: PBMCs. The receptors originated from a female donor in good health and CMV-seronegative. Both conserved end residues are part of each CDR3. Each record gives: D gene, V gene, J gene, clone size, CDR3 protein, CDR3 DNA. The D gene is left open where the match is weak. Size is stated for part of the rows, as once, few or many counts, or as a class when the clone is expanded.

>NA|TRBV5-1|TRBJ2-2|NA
CASYTGTSSNTGELFF
TGCGCCAGCTACACAGGGACCTCTTCGAACACCGGGGAGCTGTTTTTT
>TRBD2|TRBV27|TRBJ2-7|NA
CASSLYSATSGWSYEQYF
TGTGCCAGCAGTTTATATTCGGCGACTAGCGGTTGGTCCTACGAGCAGTACTTC
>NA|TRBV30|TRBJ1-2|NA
CAWIGGLYGYTF
TGTGCCTGGATCGGAGGGCTGTATGGCTACACCTTC
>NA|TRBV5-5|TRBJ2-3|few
CASTTSGVLDTQYF
TGTGCCAGCACCACAAGTGGTGTCTTAGATACGCAGTATTTT
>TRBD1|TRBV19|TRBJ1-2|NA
CASSPGTGAMGYTF
TGTGCCAGTAGTCCCGGGACAGGGGCGATGGGCTACACCTTC
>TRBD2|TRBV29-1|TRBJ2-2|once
CSVGRSGREINTGELFF
TGCAGCGTTGGGCGTAGCGGGAGGGAAATTAACACCGGGGAGCTGTTTTTT
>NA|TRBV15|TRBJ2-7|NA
CATSSVREQYF
TGTGCCACCAGCAGCGTCCGGGAGCAGTACTTC
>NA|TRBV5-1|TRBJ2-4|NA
CASSLGRLRGKNIQYF
TGCGCCAGCAGCTTGGGGCGCCTTCGGGGAAAAAACATTCAGTACTTC
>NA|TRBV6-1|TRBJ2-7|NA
CASSYTRREQYF
TGTGCCAGCAGCTATACCCGGCGGGAGCAGTACTTC
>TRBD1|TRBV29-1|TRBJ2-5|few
CSVEDPTGPPGTQYF
TGCAGCGTTGAAGATCCGACAGGGCCCCCCGGGACCCAGTACTTC
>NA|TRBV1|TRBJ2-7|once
CTSSPNRGYEQYF
TGCACCAGCAGCCCAAACAGGGGCTACGAGCAGTACTTC
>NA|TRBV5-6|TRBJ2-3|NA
CASSLGFSGRPSTDTQYF
TGTGCCAGCAGCCTCGGGTTTAGCGGTCGACCTAGCACAGATACGCAGTATTTT
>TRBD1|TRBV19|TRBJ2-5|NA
CASSMTRTGGTQYF
TGTGCCAGTAGTATGACCCGGACAGGGGGGACCCAGTACTTC
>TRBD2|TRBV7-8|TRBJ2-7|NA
CASSSGLAGVSEQYF
TGTGCCAGCAGCTCGGGACTAGCGGGAGTATCCGAGCAGTACTTC
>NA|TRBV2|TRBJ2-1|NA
CASGRFYNEQFF
TGTGCCAGTGGTAGATTCTACAATGAGCAGTTCTTC
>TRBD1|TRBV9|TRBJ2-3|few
CASGQGGPADTQYF
TGTGCCAGCGGACAGGGGGGCCCTGCGGATACGCAGTATTTT
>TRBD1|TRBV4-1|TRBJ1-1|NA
CASSLAGGTEAFF
TGCGCCAGCAGCCTGGCAGGGGGCACTGAAGCTTTCTTT
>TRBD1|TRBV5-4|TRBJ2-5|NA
CASSLPQGALVGEQYF
TGTGCCAGCAGCTTGCCTCAGGGGGCACTGGTGGGGGAGCAGTACTTC
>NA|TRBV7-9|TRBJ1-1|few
CASSSKRAGNTEAFF
TGTGCCAGCAGCTCGAAGAGGGCAGGGAACACTGAAGCTTTCTTT
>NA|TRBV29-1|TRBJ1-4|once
CSVGGTANEKLFF
TGCAGCGTTGGCGGGACTGCTAATGAAAAACTGTTTTTT